One and the same sample provided the 25 T cell receptor beta chains below, sequenced in a study of T cell repertoires in cytomegalovirus infection. TCRdb processed the reads anew with MiXCR; each CDR3 protein has one entry. The table includes fewer than 300,000 distinct CDR3 sequences, about 25% detected once. Sequenced material: PBMCs. These TCRs come from a human donor in good health (CMV status not recorded). Some clones in this sample may be carry-over from other donors' samples.

The gene calls are TRBV20-1 and TRBJ2-5; TRBD1 aligns across 8 bases. The CDR3 length is 13 residues. Germline CDR1 DFQATT, CDR2 SNEGSKA (reference sequence). Losses at the gene ends were 6 bases for V and 5 bases for J; bases not matched to a gene: 8. CDR3 DNA: TGCAGTGCCCCAGAAAACAGGGGGGAGACCCAGTACTTC. Amino acid sequence: CSAPENRGETQYF.

A single count supports this clonotype. This clone may be a read error of a much larger clone one base away. The chain joins TRBV7-2 to TRBJ2-7; weak D call: TRBD2 (5 bases). Trimming removed 3 bases at V and 5 bases at J, with 11 bases between. This CDR3 region has 13 residues. Germline V gene sequence: CDR1 SGHTA, CDR2 FQGNSA. DNA for the CDR3: TGTGCCAGCAGCTTCGGACTGGGCAACGAGCAGTACTTC. Translating gives CASSFGLGNEQYF. Full variable domain (remainder filled in from reference TRBV7-2 and TRBJ2-7): GAGVSQSPSNKVTEKGKDVELRCDPISGHTALYWYRQSLGQGLEFLIYFQGNSAPDKSGLPSDRFSAERTGGSVSTLTIQRTQQEDSAVYLCASSFGLGNEQYFGPGTRLTVT.

This clonotype showed up just once. The rearrangement links TRBV20-1 to TRBJ2-3; tentatively, D is TRBD1 (5 bases). Germline-derived CDR1 and CDR2 are DFQATT and SNEGSKA (reference sequence). The V end lost 3 bases, the J end lost 5 bases, and 15 bases lay between the germline ends. The CDR3 consists of 14 residues. CDR3 sequence: CSASSGAARDTQYF. CDR3 in DNA: TGCAGTGCTAGCTCTGGGGCCGCGCGAGATACGCAGTATTTT.

This clonotype was seen a handful of times. The rearrangement uses TRBV10-2 and TRBJ1-5; D gene ambiguous. Trimming removed 2 bases from V and 4 bases from J, with 12 bases in between. The germline CDR1 and CDR2 sequences are WSHSY and SAAADI. The CDR3 has 15 amino acids. CDR3 sequence: CASSELLLGNQPQHF. The CDR3 DNA reads as TGCGCCAGCAGTGAGCTGTTGTTGGGAAATCAGCCCCAGCATTTT.

This clonotype has only a few counts. J is TRBJ1-4 and V is TRBV5-1; 7 nucleotides align to TRBD1. CDR1 is SGHRS, CDR2 YFSETQ, per germline. Trimming at V came to 4 bases and at J to 8 bases, leaving 8 bases not matched to a gene. The CDR3 totals 14 residues. The CDR3 DNA follows: TGCGCCAGCAGCCCCGCCCCGGGACAGGAAAAACTGTTTTTT. Its translation is CASSPAPGQEKLFF.

This chain connects TRBV2 to TRBJ2-5; 8 nucleotides match TRBD1. Germline values: CDR1 SNHLY, CDR2 FYNNEI. Losses at the gene ends were 6 bases for V and 5 bases for J; bases not matched to a gene: 11. This CDR3 comprises 15 residues. The CDR3 DNA reads as TGTGCCAGCAGCGACCGACAGGGGCTGCGGGAGACCCAGTACTTC. Translation: CASSDRQGLRETQYF.

This clonotype was picked up many times. V and J are TRBV4-1 and TRBJ2-3; 10 bases align to TRBD2. This CDR3 spans 17 amino acids. The junction had 8 bases not matched to a gene; V was cut back by 4 bases and J by 1 base. Per germline, CDR1 MGHRA and CDR2 YSYEKL. CDR3 in DNA: TGCGCCAGCAGCCCGCGCCCCGGGACTAGCGGCACAGATACGCAGTATTTT. This translates into CASSPRPGTSGTDTQYF.

This clonotype appeared a few times. This sequence joins TRBV20-1 and TRBJ2-5; 10 bases fit TRBD2. Germline values: CDR1 DFQATT, CDR2 SNEGSKA (reference sequence). CDR3 length: 12 residues. J gave up 5 bases and V 8 bases, and 5 bases lay outside the gene matches. The CDR3 reads CSSGTSDETQYF. Here the CDR3 DNA reads TGCAGTAGCGGGACTAGCGACGAGACCCAGTACTTC.

This clonotype was seen many times. The chain couples TRBV28 to TRBJ2-2; 7 bases are shared with TRBD2. Germline CDR1 MDHEN, CDR2 SYDVKM. J gave up 5 bases and V 4 bases, and 19 bases lay outside the gene matches. This CDR3 is 19 amino acids long. The CDR3 is CASSYPLIGGGVRTGELFF. The DNA of the CDR3 is TGTGCCAGCAGTTACCCCCTAATCGGCGGGGGTGTGAGGACCGGGGAGCTGTTTTTT.

The chain employs TRBV2 and TRBJ2-6, with 9 nucleotides matching TRBD1. This CDR3 comprises 17 residues. J lost 0 bases, V lost 7 bases, and 7 bases had no gene match. CDR1 SNHLY and CDR2 FYNNEI come from the germline V gene. The CDR3 sequence: CASNPGQGLSGANVLTF. DNA of the CDR3: TGTGCCAGCAACCCGGGACAGGGACTCTCTGGGGCCAACGTCCTGACTTTC.

This clonotype came up many times. A junction boundary mismatches the germline segment, possibly from a read error. This chain links TRBV7-2 with TRBJ2-1, with TRBD2 matching over 9 bases. Germline CDR1 is SGHTA and CDR2 is FQGNSA. This CDR3 comprises 17 residues. The CDR3 loop is CASSVATSGNSYNEQFF. CDR3 coding DNA: TGTGCCAGCAGCGTAGCGACTAGCGGCAACTCCTACAATGAGCAGTTCTTC.

This chain links TRBV29-1 with TRBJ2-1; D call uncertain. The germline CDR1 and CDR2 sequences are SQVTM and ANQGSEA. This CDR3 has 12 residues. With 3 bases removed from V and 8 bases from J, the gap between germline ends came to 11 bases. CDR3: CSVDVRSDEQFF. CDR3 bases: TGCAGCGTTGATGTGCGGTCCGATGAGCAGTTCTTC.

Only one count was recorded for this clonotype. The genes are TRBV7-9 and TRBJ2-3; 14 bases line up with TRBD2. Germline V gene lookup returns CDR1 SEHNR and CDR2 FQNEAQ (reference sequence). With V trimmed by 5 bases and J by 0 bases, 7 bases remained unmatched. The CDR3 length is 18 residues. The CDR3 bases are TGTGCCAGCAGCCGCGGACTAGCGGGAGGACATAGCACAGATACGCAGTATTTT. This codes for CASSRGLAGGHSTDTQYF.

This clonotype was recorded at least ten times. The rearrangement links TRBV7-2 to TRBJ2-2; D is uncertain. Germline loops: CDR1 SGHTA, CDR2 FQGNSA. The length of the CDR3 is 17 residues. Trimming took 5 bases from V and 0 from J, leaving 16 bases between them. CDR3 DNA: TGTGCCAGCAGCGCCTCTATTTTCGCGGCGAACACCGGGGAGCTGTTTTTT. Amino acids: CASSASIFAANTGELFF.

The chain has TRBV5-1 and TRBJ2-3; no definite D call. This CDR3 comprises 16 residues. CDR1 and CDR2 (germline): SGHRS, YFSETQ. V was clipped by 0 bases and J by 2 bases, with 13 bases between them. CDR3 coding DNA: TGCGCCAGCAGCTTGGCCGGCGGTCAAACCACAGATACGCAGTATTTT. It encodes CASSLAGGQTTDTQYF.

This clonotype was counted ten times or more. The V and J genes are TRBV2 and TRBJ2-3; the D is unclear. Germline V CDR1 and CDR2: SNHLY, FYNNEI. There are 15 residues in the CDR3. Trimming stripped 6 bases from V and 9 bases from J, with 22 bases between. CDR3 region: CASSLSPGSSDTQYF. The CDR3 DNA follows: TGTGCCAGCAGCCTAAGTCCGGGTTCATCTGACACGCAGTATTTT. Together with reference TRBV2 and TRBJ2-3, the CDR3 gives the full variable domain: EPEVTQTPSHQVTQMGQEVILRCVPISNHLYFYWYRQILGQKVEFLVSFYNNEISEKSEIFDDQFSVERPDGSNFTLKIRSTKLEDSAMYFCASSLSPGSSDTQYFGPGTRLTVL.

A few counts support this clonotype. The rearrangement links TRBV28 to TRBJ1-1; D uncertain. The germline V gene has CDR1 MDHEN and CDR2 SYDVKM. V dropped 6 bases and J dropped 5 bases, with 19 bases sitting between them. The CDR3 extends over 15 amino acids. CDR3 residues: CASSPNRSDGTEAFF. The CDR3 DNA reads as TGTGCCAGCAGCCCCAATCGGAGTGACGGTACTGAAGCTTTCTTT. Together with reference TRBV28 and TRBJ1-1, the CDR3 gives the full variable domain: DVKVTQSSRYLVKRTGEKVFLECVQDMDHENMFWYRQDPGLGLRLIYFSYDVKMKEKGDIPEGYSVSREKKERFSLILESASTNQTSMYLCASSPNRSDGTEAFFGQGTRLTVV.

The chain uses TRBV10-3 and TRBJ2-7, with D unclear. This CDR3 is built from 12 residues. V lost 0 bases and J lost 3, with 3 bases in between. Germline V CDR1 and CDR2: ENHRY, SYGVKD. The CDR3 bases are TGTGCCATCAGTGAGTCTTTCTACGAGCAGTACTTC. The encoded protein is CAISESFYEQYF.

To note about this clonotype: A junction boundary mismatches the germline segment, possibly from a read error. V and J are TRBV7-2 and TRBJ2-3, with TRBD1 as a possible D gene (6 bases). Per germline, CDR1 SGHTA and CDR2 FQGNSA. This CDR3 is built from 14 residues. The CDR3 protein is CAGSFRQVEDTQYF. CDR3 coding DNA: TGTGCCGGCAGCTTCAGACAGGTGGAAGATACGCAGTATTTT.

This clonotype was recorded a few times. The V call is TRBV29-1, the J call TRBJ2-3; the D gene is possibly TRBD2 (5 bases). The germline V and J ends were trimmed by 1 base and 0 bases, with 11 bases remaining between them. Germline V gives CDR1 SQVTM, CDR2 ANQGSEA. This CDR3 contains 15 residues. The CDR3 region is CSVEARSGSTDTQYF. The CDR3 region has the DNA TGCAGCGTTGAAGCCCGGAGCGGAAGCACAGATACGCAGTATTTT.

A few counts support this clonotype. This chain connects TRBV7-8 to TRBJ2-1, with 9 bases lining up with TRBD2. The CDR3 loop spans 16 amino acids. With V trimmed by 5 bases and J by 5 bases, 10 bases remained unmatched. Germline lookup yields CDR1 SGHVS and CDR2 FQNEAQ. In nucleotides, the CDR3 is TGTGCCAGCAGCAGTGGCACTGGCGGGAGGGACAATGAGCAGTTCTTC. Its protein is CASSSGTGGRDNEQFF.

The rearrangement joins TRBV6-1 to TRBJ1-5; D ambiguous. CDR1 is MNHNS and CDR2 is SASEGT in the germline V gene. The ends were cut back, 0 bases at V and 8 bases at J, with 11 bases in the middle. This CDR3 is built from 14 residues. DNA of the CDR3: TGTGCCAGCAGTGAAGCAGAGACTTGGGAGCCCCAGCATTTT. The encoded protein is CASSEAETWEPQHF.

This clonotype appeared many times. CDR3 in DNA: TGTGCCAGCAGCGCACAACAGGGCGTTAATGAAAAACTGTTTTTT. Its translation: CASSAQQGVNEKLFF. The V and J genes are TRBV7-2 and TRBJ1-4; a weak D match, TRBD1 (6 bases). The CDR3 extends over 15 amino acids. The V and J ends lost 5 bases and 4 bases respectively, with 14 bases between them. Per the germline V gene, CDR1 is SGHTA and CDR2 is FQGNSA.

V gene TRBV30 combines with J gene TRBJ2-1; TRBD2 matches at 7 bases. CDR3 length: 12 residues. Trimming at V came to 7 bases and at J to 6 bases, leaving 6 bases not matched to a gene. Germline values: CDR1 GTSNPN, CDR2 SVGIG (reference sequence). The CDR3 nucleotides are TGTGCCTTAGCCTCGGGGGGCAATGAGCAGTTCTTC. Amino acid sequence: CALASGGNEQFF.

This rearrangement joins TRBV6-6 to TRBJ2-7, with TRBD2 matching over 9 bases. CDR3 size: 20 residues. The germline gives CDR1 MNHNY, CDR2 SVGAGI (reference sequence). The V and J ends lost 2 bases and 3 bases, in that order; junction bases with no gene match: 20. For the CDR3, the DNA is TGTGCCAGCAGTTACGGGGGTAGGCATGGCGGGAGGGGAGTCGGCTACGAGCAGTACTTC. It yields the protein CASSYGGRHGGRGVGYEQYF.